This T cell receptor (beta chain) was sequenced for a study of T-cell reconstitution after alpha-beta-depleted transplantation in children. Details on this clonotype: At one end, the junction sequence differs from germline, possibly due to a read error.

Unique molecular identifiers were incorporated during preparation of the TCRbeta library. TCRdb called the PCR reads again in MiXCR, with one record for every CDR3 protein. This table has fewer than 550,000 distinct CDR3 sequences, approximately 10% appearing once. The CDR3 length is 16 residues. CDR1 is SEHNR and CDR2 is FQNEAQ in the germline V gene (reference sequence). Source: PBMCs from the stem cell graft donor, taken from the stem cell graft. The V and J genes are TRBV7-9 and TRBJ2-4; D unclear. The receptor was derived from a human donor who donated a stem cell graft to a child with acute myeloid leukemia. CDR3 sequence reads: CASSPGKGYDKNSQYF. The CDR3 nucleotides read TGTGCCAGCAGCCCAGGAAAGGGTTACGACAAAAACAGTCAGTACTTC.